Listed below are T cell receptor beta chains from one sample, sequenced in a study of beta chain features in type 1 diabetes. The assay was immunoSEQ multiplex PCR, and TCRdb's table has in-frame clones only and misses some. The sample records 120,000 to 150,000 clones, around 51% being singletons. Sequencing was carried out using Tregs from blood. Every receptor here comes from a man aged 18 to 30 in good health. Each CDR3 is given with its conserved first and last residue. Fields, in order: J gene, V gene, clone size, D gene, CDR3 protein, CDR3 DNA. D genes are given only for firm matches. Clone size is stated in some rows and not others, as once, few, many or a class when expanded.

j_gene: TRBJ2-3; v_gene: TRBV5-1; abundance: NA; d_gene: NA; CDR3aa: CASTPGLSLSTDTQYF; CDR3nt: TGCGCCAGCACGCCGGGACTTTCCCTAAGCACAGATACGCAGTATTTT
j_gene: TRBJ2-3; v_gene: TRBV5-4; abundance: NA; d_gene: TRBD2; CDR3aa: CASSLKLAGRSDTQYF; CDR3nt: TGTGCCAGCAGCTTGAAGCTAGCGGGAAGGTCGGATACGCAGTATTTT
j_gene: TRBJ2-2; v_gene: TRBV5-1; abundance: NA; d_gene: NA; CDR3aa: CASSLNTGELFF; CDR3nt: TGCGCCAGCAGCCTAAACACCGGGGAGCTGTTTTTT
j_gene: TRBJ1-2; v_gene: TRBV5-5; abundance: NA; d_gene: NA; CDR3aa: CASSLVQGYGYTF; CDR3nt: TGTGCCAGCAGCTTGGTACAGGGTTATGGCTACACCTTC
j_gene: TRBJ1-4; v_gene: TRBV30; abundance: NA; d_gene: TRBD1; CDR3aa: CAWNPGTGDEKLFF; CDR3nt: TGTGCCTGGAACCCCGGGACAGGGGATGAAAAACTGTTTTTT
j_gene: TRBJ2-2; v_gene: TRBV6-6; abundance: NA; d_gene: NA; CDR3aa: CASSSSGTPNTGELFF; CDR3nt: TGTGCCAGCAGTTCCTCCGGGACACCGAACACCGGGGAGCTGTTTTTT
j_gene: TRBJ1-2; v_gene: TRBV5-6; abundance: few; d_gene: TRBD1; CDR3aa: CASSRGTGRYGYTF; CDR3nt: TGTGCCAGCAGCCGGGGGACAGGACGCTATGGCTACACCTTC
j_gene: TRBJ1-2; v_gene: TRBV7-9; abundance: few; d_gene: NA; CDR3aa: CASSLVGLGHGYTF; CDR3nt: TGTGCCAGCAGCTTAGTGGGACTCGGTCATGGCTACACCTTC
j_gene: TRBJ2-7; v_gene: TRBV27; abundance: few; d_gene: TRBD2; CDR3aa: CASSLGRAGGPRVEQYF; CDR3nt: TGTGCCAGCAGTTTAGGGAGAGCGGGAGGGCCTCGTGTCGAGCAGTACTTC
j_gene: TRBJ1-2; v_gene: TRBV7-9; abundance: many; d_gene: NA; CDR3aa: CASSLGETSGYTF; CDR3nt: TGTGCCAGCAGCTTAGGGGAGACTTCGGGCTACACCTTC